What follows describes a single TCR beta chain. With 1 base removed from V and 8 bases from J, the gap between germline ends came to 8 bases. There are 12 residues in the CDR3. Germline V gene sequence: CDR1 SEHNR, CDR2 FQNEAQ (reference sequence). The record originates from a study of shared clonotypes between healthy human individuals. DNA at approximately 200 ng, about 30,000 T cell genomes, went into sorted-subset replicate PCRs. Assay used: immunoSEQ multiplex PCR; TCRdb lists only in-frame clones, some missing. The repertoire holds roughly 220,000 clones, with under 80% as singletons. The chain uses TRBV7-9 and TRBJ1-2, with unresolved D. Sequencing was performed on memory CD4+ T cells sorted from blood. Noted subset: CD45RA-negative fraction. This sequence was found in a man aged 25-45 years in good health. In nucleotides, the CDR3 is TGTGCCAGCAGCTTAGAGGGCGAGGGCTACACCTTC. Residues: CASSLEGEGYTF.